The 17 T cell receptor beta chains given below trace back to one sample, sequenced in a study of early T cells in non-severe SARS-CoV-2 infection. TCRdb independently ran MiXCR on the 5' RACE reads; one entry per CDR3 protein. The sample has about 83,000 distinct CDR3 sequences, over 9.5% seen once. This material consisted of whole blood, taken at baseline. These receptor sequences come from an adult who was a healthcare worker with PCR-confirmed SARS-CoV-2 infection or an uninfected control (not recorded which).

This clonotype was counted many times. This chain connects TRBV29-1 to TRBJ2-2; D might be TRBD1 (5 bases). The V end lost 7 bases, the J end lost 4 bases, and 13 bases lay between the germline ends. CDR1 is SQVTM and CDR2 is ANQGSEA in the germline V gene. This CDR3 comprises 13 residues. The CDR3 sequence: CSAPTEITGELFF. CDR3 in DNA: TGCAGCGCTCCGACAGAAATCACCGGGGAGCTGTTTTTT.

This clonotype was detected a few times. The gene calls are TRBV7-9 and TRBJ2-1, with TRBD2 matching 7 bases. The J segment lost 3 bases and the V segment lost 4 bases, leaving 12 bases of the junction unmatched. From germline, CDR1 is SEHNR and CDR2 FQNEAQ (reference sequence). The CDR3 runs 17 residues. The DNA of the CDR3 is TGTGCCAGCAGCTCCCCACCGCGGGGCGGGGGCTACAATGAGCAGTTCTTC. This encodes CASSSPPRGGGYNEQFF. Complete variable domain (other parts from reference TRBV7-9 and TRBJ2-1): DTGVSQNPRHKITKRGQNVTFRCDPISEHNRLYWYRQTLGQGPEFLTYFQNEAQLEKSRLLSDRFSAERPKGSFSTLEIQRTEQGDSAMYLCASSSPPRGGGYNEQFFGPGTRLTVL.

This clonotype was seen more than once but under ten times. The V call is TRBV9, the J call TRBJ2-2; maybe TRBD1 (5 bases). This CDR3 contains 16 residues. V was clipped by 0 bases and J by 4 bases, with 13 bases between them. CDR1 is SGDLS and CDR2 is YYNGEE in the germline V gene. CDR3 sequence: CASSVGPRQGTGELFF. The CDR3 bases are TGTGCCAGCAGCGTAGGGCCCAGGCAGGGCACCGGGGAGCTGTTTTTT.

In this sample, this clonotype turned up a few times. A much larger clone lies one base from this, so it may be a read error. The chain uses TRBV27 and TRBJ2-2, with D maybe TRBD2 (6 bases). Trimming took off 5 bases at V and 7 bases at J, with 14 bases between the two ends. The CDR3 has 14 amino acids. Germline values: CDR1 MNHEY, CDR2 SMNVEV (reference sequence). The chain's CDR3 is CASSPRDFSGELFF. The CDR3 DNA sequence: TGTGCCAGCAGTCCCCGGGACTTCAGCGGGGAGCTGTTTTTT.

This clonotype was recorded many times. The chain carries TRBV18 and TRBJ2-1; 10 bases map to TRBD2. The CDR3 totals 18 residues. The germline CDR1 and CDR2 sequences are KGHSH and LQKENI. V shed 2 bases and J 0 bases; nucleotides not matched to a gene: 7. The CDR3 reads CASSPAGLADFSYNEQFF. The CDR3 nucleotides read TGTGCCAGCTCACCAGCCGGACTAGCGGATTTCTCCTACAATGAGCAGTTCTTC.

This clonotype was recorded many times. The chain employs TRBV3-1 and TRBJ2-7; D possibly uses TRBD1 or TRBD2 (5 bases each). Germline values: CDR1 LGHDT, CDR2 YNNKEL (reference sequence). The ends were cut back, 4 bases at V and 3 bases at J, with 13 bases in the middle. CDR3 length equals 14 residues. CDR3 region: CASSLGTGVYEQYF. CDR3 in DNA: TGTGCCAGCAGCCTTGGGACCGGGGTCTACGAGCAGTACTTC.

DNA of the CDR3: TGCGCCAGCGGCCGACAATGCCAATACGAGCAGTACTTC. Its protein product is CASGRQCQYEQYF. The chain is built from TRBV23-1 and TRBJ2-7, with unresolved D. TRBV23-1 belongs to the ORF category, with a function that is uncertain. Trimming left V 8 bases short and J 4 bases short, with 15 bases between. The CDR3 is 13 residues long.

The genes are TRBV6-1 and TRBJ1-2; D call uncertain. Germline-derived CDR1 and CDR2 are MNHNS and SASEGT. V was cut by 1 base and J by 6 bases, with 15 bases left in between. The CDR3 runs 15 residues. The CDR3 sequence is CASSEGEGIPNGYTF. CDR3 coding DNA: TGTGCCAGCAGTGAAGGGGAGGGAATTCCTAATGGCTACACCTTC.

This chain connects TRBV7-6 to TRBJ2-5; 9 bases line up with TRBD2. The CDR3 covers 16 residues. The germline V gene encodes CDR1 SGHVS and CDR2 FNYEAQ. The trim removed 2 bases at V and 5 bases at J, leaving 9 bases unmatched. The CDR3 reads CASSLREAGGGETQYF. The CDR3 coding sequence is TGTGCCAGCAGCTTAAGGGAAGCGGGAGGAGGTGAGACCCAGTACTTC.

This clonotype has only a few counts. The rearrangement links TRBV11-3 to TRBJ2-1, with 8 bases fitting TRBD2. Germline V gives CDR1 SGHNT, CDR2 YENEEA. There are 17 residues in the CDR3. The V gene end was trimmed by 0 bases and the J gene end by 6 bases; junction bases not matched to a gene: 10. The CDR3 DNA sequence: TGTGCCAGCAGCTTAGATGGGGACGGGACTAGTCGCAATGAGCAGTTCTTC. Amino acid sequence: CASSLDGDGTSRNEQFF.

The V and J genes are TRBV28 and TRBJ2-5; D not resolved. Germline CDR1 is MDHEN and CDR2 is SYDVKM. The V and J ends lost 6 bases and 7 bases respectively, with 15 bases between them. This CDR3 region has 13 residues. Here the CDR3 DNA reads TGTGCCAGCAGATTTTCGTCGGTGGGGACCCAGTACTTC. Its translation is CASRFSSVGTQYF.

In its sample, this clonotype was seen many times. This sequence joins TRBV11-1 and TRBJ2-7; TRBD1 or TRBD2 may be the D gene (6 bases each). Germline assignment: CDR1 SGHAT and CDR2 FQDESV (reference sequence). This CDR3 comprises 16 residues. V lost 4 bases and J lost 0, with 16 bases in between. CDR3 region: CASSWGAPSSSYEQYF. DNA of the CDR3: TGTGCCAGCAGCTGGGGGGCCCCATCATCCTCCTACGAGCAGTACTTC.

This clonotype has at least ten counts. The chain joins TRBV9 to TRBJ2-2; D gene unclear. V lost 4 bases and J lost 7, with 14 bases in between. The V gene's germline CDR1 is SGDLS and CDR2 YYNGEE. The CDR3 consists of 14 residues. CDR3 in DNA: TGTGCCAGCAGCAAGCAGGCGGTGGACGGGGAGCTGTTTTTT. Protein: CASSKQAVDGELFF.

The table lists this clonotype with a few counts. The CDR3 DNA reads TGTGCCAGCAGCTCCCGGTTGAACACTGAAGCTTTCTTT. It translates to CASSSRLNTEAFF. The chain combines TRBV28 with TRBJ1-1; D unresolved. The CDR3 is 13 residues long. Germline V gene lookup returns CDR1 MDHEN and CDR2 SYDVKM. Deletions cut 6 bases from V and 0 bases from J, with 8 bases between.

This rearrangement joins TRBV10-3 to TRBJ2-7; 9 nucleotides line up with TRBD1. Germline trimming cut 5 bases from V and 3 bases from J; bases unmatched to any gene: 8. The CDR3 spans 15 residues. Germline V lookup: CDR1 ENHRY, CDR2 SYGVKD. The DNA of the CDR3 is TGTGCCATCAGTCCGGGACAGGGTGGACTCTACGAGCAGTACTTC. It translates to CAISPGQGGLYEQYF.

The chain couples TRBV6-1 to TRBJ2-7; the D is unclear. Deletions cut 1 base from V and 1 base from J, with 8 bases between. Germline V gene sequence: CDR1 MNHNS, CDR2 SASEGT. The CDR3 consists of 14 residues. The CDR3 coding sequence is TGTGCCAGCAGTGAAGGCGACTGGTCCTACGAGCAGTACTTC. Its protein product is CASSEGDWSYEQYF.

The chain recombines TRBV5-4 with TRBJ2-3; 8 bases agree with TRBD2. This CDR3 has 13 residues. Germline V gene data show CDR1 as SGHNT and CDR2 as YYREEE (reference sequence). J gave up 6 bases and V 5 bases, and 5 bases lay outside the gene matches. The CDR3 bases are TGTGCCAGCAGGGGACTAGTCACGGATACGCAGTATTTT. Protein product: CASRGLVTDTQYF.